The source of this T cell receptor beta chain is a study of blood T cell repertoires in COVID-19. On the study more broadly: Samples representing acute and convalescent COVID-19 were sourced from the United States, Italy and Spain. Sources were T cells, B-cell-depleted T cells, or PBMCs; the material itself was cDNA or gDNA.

This CDR3 comprises 14 residues. CDR1 is SGHNT and CDR2 is YYREEE in the germline V gene (reference sequence). V lost 0 bases to trimming and J lost 8 bases; unmatched junction nucleotides: 5. Authors' processing steps: Nucleated cell number was recorded as an estimate derived from reference gene primer amplification. Only in-frame clones appear in the TCRdb table, and some are missing; sequencing was by immunoSEQ multiplex PCR. V and J calls and clone size are those listed in that table; D and trimming were worked out from the DNA. The table shows about 98,000 clones, with approximately 86% occurring only once. In this sample, this clone turned up once.

The gene calls are TRBV5-4 and TRBJ1-2; 9 nucleotides agree with TRBD1. This clonotype was obtained from a man in his forties or fifties with active or convalescent COVID-19. The sequenced material came from peripheral blood. The CDR3 DNA is TGTGCCAGCAGCTTGGTGGACAGGGGAGACGGCTACACCTTC. It translates to CASSLVDRGDGYTF.